This T cell receptor delta chain was sequenced in a study of γδ T cells in repeated Plasmodium falciparum infection. Study background: Malaria-naive adults were infected with P. falciparum NF54 four times over approximately 600 days.

Gammadelta T cells were flow-sorted from PBMC into Vgamma9/Vdelta2+ and Vdelta2-negative populations for bulk analysis. This CDR3 has 16 residues. Looked up from germline, CDR1 is TSWWSYY and CDR2 is QGS. Trimming took 9 bases from V and 3 from J, leaving 23 bases between them. TCRdb reprocessed the multiplex PCR reads using CATT. Of tens of thousands of delta-chain clones detected, 0.95% to 1% appear once; the ten largest clones hold 9.5% to 10%. This clone was recorded many times. A far larger clone differs by one base, so this is likely a read error. Other DNA sequences from this sample encode an identical CDR3 as well.

The sequenced sample consisted of gamma-delta T cells from blood. The clonotype comes from a pool of human donors (malaria-infected and uninfected, not separated). J is TRDJ1 and V is TRDV1; D is unresolved. TCRdb gives no J gene; it was assigned here by matching the DNA to germline. The CDR3, as DNA: TGTGCTCTCCTGACCGCAACAAGGAGTTCGGCCGATAAACTCATCTTT. Protein: CALLTATRSSADKLIF.